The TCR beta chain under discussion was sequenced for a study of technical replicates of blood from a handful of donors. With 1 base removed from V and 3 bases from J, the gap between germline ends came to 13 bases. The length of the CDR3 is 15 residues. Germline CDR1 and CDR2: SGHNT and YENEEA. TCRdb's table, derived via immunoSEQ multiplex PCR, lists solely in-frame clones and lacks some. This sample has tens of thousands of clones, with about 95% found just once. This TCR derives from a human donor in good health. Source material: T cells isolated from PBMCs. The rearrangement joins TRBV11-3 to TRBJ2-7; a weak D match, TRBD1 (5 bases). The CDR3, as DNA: TGTGCCAGCAGCTTAGGATCCCAGGGAAACTACGAGCAGTACTTC. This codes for CASSLGSQGNYEQYF.